What follows are 6 T cell receptor beta chains derived from one specimen sequenced in a study of molecular identifiers for immune sequencing clone quantification. From the PCR reads, TCRdb called clonotypes with MiXCR, one entry per CDR3 protein. The repertoire has about half a million distinct CDR3 sequences, roughly a fifth of them found once; the top ten carry about 0.78%. Sample: naive CD8+ T cells from blood, with Jurkat cell RNA spiked in. Documented subset: FACS-sorted CD8+CD4-CCR7+CD45RA+ naive T cells. Receptors originate from a human donor in good health. Some libraries in this study had Jurkat cell RNA spiked in.

This clonotype was detected a few times. The chain combines TRBV7-9 with TRBJ1-4, with D perhaps matching TRBD1 (6 bases). The V and J ends lost 4 bases and 7 bases respectively, with 13 bases between them. This CDR3 is built from 14 residues. CDR1 and CDR2 (germline): SEHNR, FQNEAQ (reference sequence). CDR3 bases: TGTGCCAGCAGCTCACCAGGGGCAAGTGAAAAACTGTTTTTT. Its translation: CASSSPGASEKLFF.

This clonotype was detected many times. V gene TRBV4-1 combines with J gene TRBJ2-1; the match to TRBD1 covers 8 bases. Trimming at V came to 0 bases and at J to 8 bases, leaving 6 bases not matched to a gene. Germline lookup yields CDR1 MGHRA and CDR2 YSYEKL. The CDR3 totals 15 residues. The DNA for the CDR3 is TGCGCCAGCAGCCAAGAATCCGGACAGGGATATGAGCAGTTCTTC. It yields the protein CASSQESGQGYEQFF.

This clonotype showed up just a few times. This chain links TRBV5-4 with TRBJ2-7; 11 nucleotides match TRBD1. The CDR3 is made up of 14 amino acids. Germline trimming cut 2 bases from V and 6 bases from J; bases unmatched to any gene: 4. The germline CDR1 and CDR2 sequences are SGHNT and YYREEE (reference sequence). In nucleotides, the CDR3 is TGTGCCAGCAGCTTCTCTGGGACAGGGGGCGAGCAGTACTTC. This encodes CASSFSGTGGEQYF.

Worth noting for this clonotype: A far larger clone is just one base off, so this is likely a read error. This chain links TRBV18 with TRBJ2-7; D remains ambiguous. The CDR3 sequence is 13 residues long. The germline V gene encodes CDR1 KGHSH and CDR2 LQKENI. Written as DNA, the CDR3 is TGTGCCAGCTCACCACCTGGTCCCTACGAGCGGTACTTC. Its translation: CASSPPGPYERYF.

On this clonotype: A much more abundant neighbour one base away suggests this may be a read error. This rearrangement joins TRBV7-9 to TRBJ1-1, with unresolved D. CDR3 length: 18 residues. Germline V gene sequence: CDR1 SEHNR, CDR2 FQNEAQ (reference sequence). Trimming removed 5 bases at V and 0 bases at J, with 22 bases between. The chain's CDR3 is CASSRLFRPLDMNTEAFF. DNA of the CDR3: TGTGCCAGCAGCCGGTTATTCCGGCCTTTGGATATGAACACTGAAGCTTTCTTT.

A few counts support this clonotype. The chain employs TRBV7-9 and TRBJ2-7; the D call may be TRBD1 or TRBD2 (5 bases each). The CDR3 runs to 14 residues. Germline V gene lookup returns CDR1 SEHNR and CDR2 FQNEAQ (reference sequence). The V and J ends lost 5 bases and 2 bases respectively, with 13 bases between them. CDR3 residues: CASSIPGPTYEQYF. In DNA, the CDR3 is TGTGCCAGCAGCATACCGGGACCGACCTACGAGCAGTACTTC.